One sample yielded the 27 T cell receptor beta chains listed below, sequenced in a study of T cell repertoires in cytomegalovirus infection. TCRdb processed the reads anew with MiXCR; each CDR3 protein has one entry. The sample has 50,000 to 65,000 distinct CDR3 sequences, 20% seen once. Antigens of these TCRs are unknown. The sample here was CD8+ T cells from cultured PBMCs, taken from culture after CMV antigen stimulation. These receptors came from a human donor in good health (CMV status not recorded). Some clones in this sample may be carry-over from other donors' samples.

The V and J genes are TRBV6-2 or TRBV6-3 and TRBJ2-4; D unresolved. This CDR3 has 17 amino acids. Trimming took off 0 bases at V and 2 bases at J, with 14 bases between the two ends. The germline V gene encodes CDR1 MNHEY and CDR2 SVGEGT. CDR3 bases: TGTGCCAGCAGTTACTCCCAAAGGAAGTCCTCCAAAAACATTCAGTACTTC. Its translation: CASSYSQRKSSKNIQYF.

CDR3 nucleotide sequence: TGTGCCAGCAGCTTAGGATTTGGGACAGGGTTAGCCAACGAGCAGTACTTC. It is translated as CASSLGFGTGLANEQYF. The rearrangement links TRBV7-2 to TRBJ2-7; 9 bases are shared with TRBD1. Germline CDR1 is SGHTA and CDR2 is FQGNSA. V was clipped by 1 base and J by 5 bases; unmatched bases: 12. The CDR3 has 17 residues.

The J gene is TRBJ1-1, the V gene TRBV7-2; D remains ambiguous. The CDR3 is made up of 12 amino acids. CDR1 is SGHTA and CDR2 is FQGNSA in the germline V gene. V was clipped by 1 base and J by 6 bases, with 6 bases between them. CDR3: CASSLGTPEAFF. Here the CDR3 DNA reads TGTGCCAGCAGCTTAGGGACCCCTGAAGCTTTCTTT.

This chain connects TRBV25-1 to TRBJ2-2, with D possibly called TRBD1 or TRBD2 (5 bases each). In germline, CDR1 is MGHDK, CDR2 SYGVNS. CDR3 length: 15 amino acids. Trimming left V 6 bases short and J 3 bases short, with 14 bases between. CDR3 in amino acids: CASRIGGVDTGELFF. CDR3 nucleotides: TGTGCCAGCAGAATTGGGGGAGTGGACACCGGGGAGCTGTTTTTT.

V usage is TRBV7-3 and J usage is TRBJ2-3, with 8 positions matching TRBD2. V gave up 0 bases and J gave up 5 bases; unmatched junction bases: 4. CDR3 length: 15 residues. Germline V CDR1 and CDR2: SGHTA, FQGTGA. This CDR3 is CASSLTGGAGDTQYF. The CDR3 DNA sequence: TGTGCCAGCAGCTTAACCGGGGGGGCCGGAGATACGCAGTATTTT.

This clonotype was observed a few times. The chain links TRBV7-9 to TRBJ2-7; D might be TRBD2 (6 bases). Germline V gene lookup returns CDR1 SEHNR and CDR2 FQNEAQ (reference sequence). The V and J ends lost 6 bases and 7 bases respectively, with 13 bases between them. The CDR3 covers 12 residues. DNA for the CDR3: TGTGCCAGCAGTCCTGGGCGGGGAGAGCAGTACTTC. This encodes CASSPGRGEQYF.

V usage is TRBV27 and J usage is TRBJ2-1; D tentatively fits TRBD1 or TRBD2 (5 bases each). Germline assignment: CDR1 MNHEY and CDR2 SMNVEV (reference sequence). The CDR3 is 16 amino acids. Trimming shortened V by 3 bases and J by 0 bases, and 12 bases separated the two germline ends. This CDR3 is CASSLGTGSSYNEQFF. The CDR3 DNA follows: TGTGCCAGCAGTTTGGGGACGGGGAGCTCCTACAATGAGCAGTTCTTC.

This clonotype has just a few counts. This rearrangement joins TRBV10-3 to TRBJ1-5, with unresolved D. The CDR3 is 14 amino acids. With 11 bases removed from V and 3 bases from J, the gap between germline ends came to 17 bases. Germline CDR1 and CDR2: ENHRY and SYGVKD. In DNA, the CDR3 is TGTGCCGTCAAGGCACGGGGTCCCAATCAGCCCCAGCATTTT. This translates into CAVKARGPNQPQHF.

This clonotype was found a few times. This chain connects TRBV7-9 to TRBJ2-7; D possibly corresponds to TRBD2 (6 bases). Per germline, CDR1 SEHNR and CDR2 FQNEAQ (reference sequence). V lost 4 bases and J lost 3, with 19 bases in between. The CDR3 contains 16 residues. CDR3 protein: CASSSPTSPPFYEQYF. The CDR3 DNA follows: TGTGCCAGCAGCTCTCCCACTAGCCCGCCCTTCTACGAGCAGTACTTC.

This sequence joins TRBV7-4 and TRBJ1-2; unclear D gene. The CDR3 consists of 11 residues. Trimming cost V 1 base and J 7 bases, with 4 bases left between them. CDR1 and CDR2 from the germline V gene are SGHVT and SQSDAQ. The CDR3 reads CASSLVVGYTF. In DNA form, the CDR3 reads TGTGCCAGCAGCTTAGTGGTTGGCTACACCTTC.

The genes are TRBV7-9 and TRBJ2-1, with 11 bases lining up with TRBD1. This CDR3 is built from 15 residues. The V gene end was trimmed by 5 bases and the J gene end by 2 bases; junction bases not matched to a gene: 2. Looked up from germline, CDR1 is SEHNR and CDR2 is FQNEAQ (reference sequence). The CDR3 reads CASSRGQGAYNEQFF. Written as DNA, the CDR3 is TGTGCCAGCAGCCGGGGACAGGGGGCCTACAATGAGCAGTTCTTC. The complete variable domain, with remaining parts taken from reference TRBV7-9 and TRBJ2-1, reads DTGVSQNPRHKITKRGQNVTFRCDPISEHNRLYWYRQTLGQGPEFLTYFQNEAQLEKSRLLSDRFSAERPKGSFSTLEIQRTEQGDSAMYLCASSRGQGAYNEQFFGPGTRLTVL.

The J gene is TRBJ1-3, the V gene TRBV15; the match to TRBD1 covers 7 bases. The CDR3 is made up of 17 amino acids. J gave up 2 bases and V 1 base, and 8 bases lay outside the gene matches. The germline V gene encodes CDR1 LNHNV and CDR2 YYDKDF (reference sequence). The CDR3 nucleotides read TGTGCCACCAGCAGAGGGTTCGCGACAGGGCCTGGAAACACCATATATTTT. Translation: CATSRGFATGPGNTIYF.

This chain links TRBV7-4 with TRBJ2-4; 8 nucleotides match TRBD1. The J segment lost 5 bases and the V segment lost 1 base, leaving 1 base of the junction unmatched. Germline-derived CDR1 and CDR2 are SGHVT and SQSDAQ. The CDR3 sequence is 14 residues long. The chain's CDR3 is CASSLVGQENIQYF. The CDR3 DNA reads TGTGCCAGCAGCTTAGTGGGACAGGAAAACATTCAGTACTTC.

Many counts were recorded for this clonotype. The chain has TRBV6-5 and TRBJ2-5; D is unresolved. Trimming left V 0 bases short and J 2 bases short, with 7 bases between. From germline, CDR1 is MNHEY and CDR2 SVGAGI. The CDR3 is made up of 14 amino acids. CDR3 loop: CASSYSDGQETQYF. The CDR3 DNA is TGTGCCAGCAGTTACTCGGACGGGCAAGAGACCCAGTACTTC.

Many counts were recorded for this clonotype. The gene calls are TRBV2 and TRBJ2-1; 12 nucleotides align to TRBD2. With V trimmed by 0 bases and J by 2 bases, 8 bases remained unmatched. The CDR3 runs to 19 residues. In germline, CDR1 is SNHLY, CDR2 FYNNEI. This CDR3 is CASSEAVGLAGGPYNEQFF. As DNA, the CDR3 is TGTGCCAGCAGTGAAGCGGTCGGGCTAGCGGGAGGGCCCTACAATGAGCAGTTCTTC.

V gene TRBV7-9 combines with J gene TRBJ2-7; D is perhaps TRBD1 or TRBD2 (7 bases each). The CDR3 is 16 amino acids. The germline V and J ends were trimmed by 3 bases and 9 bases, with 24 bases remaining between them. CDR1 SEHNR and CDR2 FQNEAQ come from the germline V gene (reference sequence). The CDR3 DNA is TGTGCCAGCAGCTTGGGGGGGACAGCTCGGGTCCCCGTGCAGTACTTC. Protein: CASSLGGTARVPVQYF.

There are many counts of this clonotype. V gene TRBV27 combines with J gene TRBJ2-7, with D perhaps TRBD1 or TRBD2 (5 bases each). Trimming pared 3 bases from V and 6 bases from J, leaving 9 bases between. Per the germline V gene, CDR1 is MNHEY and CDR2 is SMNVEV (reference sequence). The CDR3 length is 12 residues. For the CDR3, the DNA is TGTGCCAGCAGTTTTGGTGGGGGCGAGCAGTACTTC. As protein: CASSFGGGEQYF.

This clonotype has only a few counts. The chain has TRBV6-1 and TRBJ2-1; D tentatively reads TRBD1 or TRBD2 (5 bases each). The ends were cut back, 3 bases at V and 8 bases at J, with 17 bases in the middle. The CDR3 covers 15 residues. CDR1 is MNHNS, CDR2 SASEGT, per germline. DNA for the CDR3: TGTGCCAGCAGTGAGGTGGCCGGGGCCTCAGATGAGCAGTTCTTC. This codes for CASSEVAGASDEQFF.

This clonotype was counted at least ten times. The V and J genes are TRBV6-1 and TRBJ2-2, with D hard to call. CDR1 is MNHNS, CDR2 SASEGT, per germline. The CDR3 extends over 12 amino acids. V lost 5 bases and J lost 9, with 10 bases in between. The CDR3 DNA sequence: TGTGCCAGCAGTTCCCGCGACTGGGAGCTGTTTTTT. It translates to CASSSRDWELFF.

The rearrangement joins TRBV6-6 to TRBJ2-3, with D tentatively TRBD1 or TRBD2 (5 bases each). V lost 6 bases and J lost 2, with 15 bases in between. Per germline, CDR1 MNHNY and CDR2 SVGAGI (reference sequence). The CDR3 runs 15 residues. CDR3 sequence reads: CASSLGVRDTDTQYF. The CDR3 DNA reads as TGTGCCAGCAGCCTAGGGGTGAGGGACACAGATACGCAGTATTTT.

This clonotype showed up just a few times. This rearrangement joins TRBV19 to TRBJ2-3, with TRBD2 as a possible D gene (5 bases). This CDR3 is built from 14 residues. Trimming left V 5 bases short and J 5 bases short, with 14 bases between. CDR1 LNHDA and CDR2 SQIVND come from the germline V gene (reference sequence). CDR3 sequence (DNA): TGTGCCAGTAGTTTGAGGGTTCGAAGAGATACGCAGTATTTT. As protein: CASSLRVRRDTQYF.

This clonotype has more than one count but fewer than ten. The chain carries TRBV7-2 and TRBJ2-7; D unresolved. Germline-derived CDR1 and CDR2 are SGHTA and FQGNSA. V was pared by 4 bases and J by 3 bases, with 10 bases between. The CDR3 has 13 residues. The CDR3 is CASSSPRNYEQYF. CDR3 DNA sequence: TGTGCCAGCAGCTCGCCAAGGAACTACGAGCAGTACTTC.

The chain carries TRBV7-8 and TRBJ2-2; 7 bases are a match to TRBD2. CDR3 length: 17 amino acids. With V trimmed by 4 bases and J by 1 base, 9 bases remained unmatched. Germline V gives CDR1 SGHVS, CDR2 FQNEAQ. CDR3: CASSSLRLAENTGELFF. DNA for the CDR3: TGTGCCAGCAGCTCTTTAAGGCTAGCGGAGAACACCGGGGAGCTGTTTTTT.

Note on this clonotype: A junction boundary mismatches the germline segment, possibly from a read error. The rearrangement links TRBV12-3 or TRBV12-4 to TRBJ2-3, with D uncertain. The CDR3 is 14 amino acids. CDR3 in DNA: TGTGCCAGCAGCTTAGTGCTTGGCACAGATACGCAGTATTTT. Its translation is CASSLVLGTDTQYF.

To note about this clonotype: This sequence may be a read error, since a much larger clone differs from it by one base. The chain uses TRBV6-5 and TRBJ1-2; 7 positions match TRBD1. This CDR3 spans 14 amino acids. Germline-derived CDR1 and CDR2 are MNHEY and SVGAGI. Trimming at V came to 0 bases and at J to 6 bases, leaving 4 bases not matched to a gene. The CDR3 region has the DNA TGTGCCAGCAGTTACTCCCAGACAGGGCATGGCTACACCTTC. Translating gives CASSYSQTGHGYTF.

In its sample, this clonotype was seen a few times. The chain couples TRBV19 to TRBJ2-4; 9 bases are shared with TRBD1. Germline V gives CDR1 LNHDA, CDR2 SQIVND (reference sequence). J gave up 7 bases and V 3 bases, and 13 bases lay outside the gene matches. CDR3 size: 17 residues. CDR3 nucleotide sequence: TGTGCCAGTAGTATCGGGACAGGGAACCGAAGGGGGAACATTCAGTACTTC. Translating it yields CASSIGTGNRRGNIQYF.

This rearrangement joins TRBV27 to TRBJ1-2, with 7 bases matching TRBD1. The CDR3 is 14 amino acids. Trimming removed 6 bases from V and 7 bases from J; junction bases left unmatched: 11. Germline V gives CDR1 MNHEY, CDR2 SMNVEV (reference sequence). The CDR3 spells CASSTDRAPGGYTF. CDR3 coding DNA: TGTGCCAGCAGCACCGACAGGGCCCCCGGTGGCTACACCTTC.